This TCR beta chain was captured by sequencing in a study of Ad26.COV2.S vaccination and SARS-CoV-2 variants. This clone was detected a few times. Germline values: CDR1 SQVTM, CDR2 ANQGSEA. Deletions cut 4 bases from V and 8 bases from J, with 18 bases between. The CDR3 consists of 14 residues. Data came from immunoSEQ multiplex PCR; TCRdb stores just in-frame clones and leaves some out. Found here are some 340,000 clones, roughly 84% of them singletons; the top ten hold around 1.9%. Treatment given: some 20 received Ad26.COV2.S at low or high dose, single or two shots; a few received placebo; per-sample allocation not given. Sampling happened 63 days after the first vaccine or placebo injection.

The receptor was isolated from a person between 18 and 65 years old who received the Ad26.COV2.S COVID-19 vaccine or a placebo. The sequences come from peripheral blood, collected in a trial of Ad26.COV2.S vaccine versus placebo. The chain carries TRBV29-1 and TRBJ1-5, with a weak D call TRBD1 (5 bases). DNA of the CDR3: TGCAGCGTTGTATTGGGGACGGGTGTTGAGCCCCAGCATTTT. It encodes CSVVLGTGVEPQHF.